This entry is about one T cell receptor (beta chain). Its antigen is unidentified. Germline V gene sequence: CDR1 SGHNT, CDR2 YYREEE (reference sequence). The CDR3 spans 15 residues. V lost 0 bases, J lost 1 base, and 10 bases lay in between. Produced via immunoSEQ multiplex PCR; TCRdb's table is partial and in-frame only. The sample records around 1,000,000 clones, 70% to 80% being singletons. These data belong to a study of shared clonotypes between healthy human individuals. Study background: Donors had three CD4 naive, three CD4 memory, two CD8 naive and one CD8 memory plate apiece.

Study results and limitations: Among non-shared clonotypes, generation probabilities were lower than among those shared by all four donors. Among a few donors, approximately 5% of naive CD4 clonotypes were found in common.

Negatively enriched CD4+ T cells were divided by CD45RA into naive and memory. The V gene is TRBV5-4, the J gene TRBJ2-5; no reliable D call. The source is a man in his late teens or twenties in good health. Some clones in this sample may be carry-over from other donors' samples. Sequenced material: memory CD4+ T cells from PBMCs. Described subset: CD45RA-negative fraction. The DNA for the CDR3 is TGTGCCAGCAGCTTGGCCGTTGGGCCCCAAGAGACCCAGTACTTC. Protein product: CASSLAVGPQETQYF. Variable domain in full (rest from reference TRBV5-4 and TRBJ2-5): ETGVTQSPTHLIKTRGQQVTLRCSSQSGHNTVSWYQQALGQGPQFIFQYYREEENGRGNFPPRFSGLQFPNYSSELNVNALELDDSALYLCASSLAVGPQETQYFGPGTRLLVL.